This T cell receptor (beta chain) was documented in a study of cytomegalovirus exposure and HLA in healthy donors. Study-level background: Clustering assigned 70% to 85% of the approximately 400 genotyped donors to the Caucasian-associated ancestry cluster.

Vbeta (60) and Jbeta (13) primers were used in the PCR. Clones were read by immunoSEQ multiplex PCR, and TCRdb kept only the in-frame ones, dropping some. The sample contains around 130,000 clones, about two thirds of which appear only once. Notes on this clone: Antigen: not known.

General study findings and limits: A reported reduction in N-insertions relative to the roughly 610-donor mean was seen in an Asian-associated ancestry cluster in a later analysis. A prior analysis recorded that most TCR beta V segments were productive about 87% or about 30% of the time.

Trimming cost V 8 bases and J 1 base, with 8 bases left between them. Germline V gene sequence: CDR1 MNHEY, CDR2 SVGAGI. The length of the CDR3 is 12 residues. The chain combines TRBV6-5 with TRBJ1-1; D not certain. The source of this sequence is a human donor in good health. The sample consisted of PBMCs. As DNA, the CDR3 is TGTGCCAGCCAATCAGGGAACACTGAAGCTTTCTTT. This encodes CASQSGNTEAFF.